This T cell receptor beta chain was found in a study of blood T cell repertoires in COVID-19. Looking at the study overall: Whether acute or convalescent, the COVID-19 samples came from the United States, Italy and Spain.

As processed by the authors: Scientists estimated how many nucleated cells there were by amplifying reference gene primers. Measured with immunoSEQ multiplex PCR; TCRdb has only the in-frame clones, and not every one. Clone size and the V and J calls come from that table; the DNA yielded D and trimming. The data show more than 65,000 clones, 84% seen once. The germline gives CDR1 MDHEN, CDR2 SYDVKM. The CDR3 extends over 14 amino acids. V lost 7 bases and J lost 0, with 11 bases in between. Material for sequencing was peripheral blood. The J gene is TRBJ2-3, the V gene TRBV28; tentatively, D is TRBD2 (6 bases). The TCR was taken from a man in his fifties or sixties with acute or convalescent COVID-19. The CDR3 loop is CASKMGGSTDTQYF. CDR3 bases: TGTGCCAGCAAAATGGGGGGTAGCACAGATACGCAGTATTTT.